Listed here is a single TCR beta chain. How the authors handled the data: Amplified reference gene primers provided the basis for estimating nucleated cell counts. Profiling relied on immunoSEQ multiplex PCR, and the TCRdb table lists in-frame clones only, not all of them. V and J calls and clone size come straight from that table; D and trimming were deduced from the DNA. The repertoire has some 35,000 clones, approximately 88% of them found once; the top ten carry 7.2%. The sample is drawn from a study of blood T cell repertoires in COVID-19. Study-level background: Samples of COVID-19 (acute and convalescent) were obtained from the United States, Italy and Spain. The cDNA or gDNA used as material had been derived from T cells, B-cell-depleted T cells, or PBMCs.

Germline V gene lookup returns CDR1 LNHDA and CDR2 SQIVND (reference sequence). The CDR3 has 15 residues. V shed 5 bases and J 0 bases; nucleotides not matched to a gene: 4. The chain joins TRBV19 to TRBJ1-3; 7 bases match TRBD1. Material for sequencing was peripheral blood. The TCR comes from a human donor in a cohort sampled during active COVID-19. This CDR3 is CASSLGQLSGNTIYF. In nucleotides, the CDR3 is TGTGCCAGTAGTTTGGGACAGCTCTCTGGAAACACCATATATTTT.